The sequence of this T cell receptor beta chain was determined in a study of cytomegalovirus exposure and HLA in healthy donors (dated by TCRdb to 2016 to 2017). For the study in its entirety: An earlier analysis of approximately 640 of the donors reported more than 250 Gb of sequence data and some 100 million unique TCR beta sequences from about 179 million T cells. In addition to the first cohort of 666 subjects, a separate validation cohort of 130 or so different subjects was used. Rather than drawing on any new phenotypic data, the later analysis identified candidate immune exposures from TCR beta sequences and the way those sequences occurred across donors. Every repertoire in the discovery cohort had been generated on one and the same sequencing platform. The study profiled the T cell repertoires of hundreds of subjects by immunosequencing and related them to cytomegalovirus serostatus. The number of typed donors differed by locus: 629-630 for A, B, C, DRB1 and DQB1; 500 to 550 for DQA1; approximately 610 for DPA1; and roughly 450 for DPB1. High-throughput TCR immunosequencing, statistical association of individual TCRs with disease status, and machine learning were combined to predict cytomegalovirus infection status. To study patterns of TCR occurrence, a later analysis re-analyzed previously published TCR beta repertoires from 650 to 750 donors and added high-resolution HLA genotyping. Donor age, sex, ethnicity and CMV serostatus were compiled alongside the repertoire data. Four or five DR-DQ haplotypes were treated as single units for association and clustering because of strong linkage in the cohort. To decide whether each TCR beta V gene segment behaved as functional or pseudogenic, an earlier analysis of some 540 of the donors relied on high-throughput TCR beta sequencing. A later genetic analysis used genome-wide SNP genotypes for about 65% of the 666 donors, treating that subset as a discovery cohort. The genetic ancestry cluster associated with self-reported Caucasian donors included around four fifths of the approximately 400 genotyped donors. The study aimed to test whether signatures of past pathogen exposure could be identified by cataloging public T cell receptors. On average, 235,054 unique TCR beta nucleotide sequences were sequenced per donor among 398 genotyped donors of the cohort, with 15% to 20% of those sequences being non-productive. HLA typing included class I and class II loci at four-digit resolution. Roughly 300 gigabases of sequencing data and around 87 million unique TCR sequences were included in an early release covering around 600 HLA-typed donors.

The cohort consisted of 670 or so healthy bone marrow donors. All cohort members were sampled while nominally healthy, although unrecorded immune exposures were likely present. The donor was CMV seronegative and belonged to the group of 380 or so seronegative cohort members. Every donor gave a peripheral blood sample, and the peripheral blood mononuclear cells from that sample were used for TCR beta sequencing. The Qiagen DNeasy Blood Extraction Kit was used to extract genomic DNA from the blood cell samples. Its CDR3 holds 11 amino acids, cysteine through phenylalanine. Only the CDR3 part of the read is kept: 33 bases, read in frame from the first base. The germline V gene gives CDR1 as ENHRY and CDR2 as SYGVKD. The V end loses 8 bases and the J end loses 1 base, and a stretch of 5 bases separates them. This clone showed up just a few times. Its antigen is currently not known. Base quality data are lacking; no much larger clone is found one base away.

Overall study results and their limits: A later analysis found that HLA-associated TCR beta chains were more clonally expanded and had lower generation probabilities than equally common non-associated chains. A later analysis associated around 16,000 TCR beta sequences with specific HLA alleles at a false discovery rate of 0.05. In an earlier analysis of 500 to 650 of the donors, most TCR beta V segments appeared in productive rearrangements about 87% or about 30% of the time, broadly matching IMGT annotations. In a later genetic analysis, a missense DCLRE1C variant was associated with V-gene and J-gene trimming of TCR beta chains, and the association was replicated in an independent cohort. It was suggested by the authors that the approach could potentially be generalized to other disease states and immunological phenotypes. Compared with the roughly 600-donor mean, donors in an Asian-associated ancestry cluster had fewer N-insertions in productive TCRs, according to a later genetic analysis. When HLA alleles, especially DR and DQ, strongly co-occurred, attributing TCR associations to individual alleles was difficult. A later analysis reported that several top co-occurrence clusters appeared linked to parvovirus B19, influenza, CMV and Epstein-Barr virus. While some public TCRs were present in many individuals, most TCR sequences turned up only very rarely across donors. The study gave a list of roughly 150 TCR beta chains associated with cytomegalovirus. In this cohort, only TCR beta chains were sequenced, and detectable features were limited by the absence of alpha or paired-chain data. In both the original and validation cohorts, the classifier was reported to diagnose cytomegalovirus status with high specificity and sensitivity. The earlier analysis of fewer than 750 of the donors excluded 15 to 20 rarely observed V segments, including chromosome 9 orphons, because counts were too low. In vitro tests confirmed that a few of the cytomegalovirus-associated TCR beta chains recognize cytomegalovirus antigens. The sequencing pipeline was judged likely to have produced a cluster of highly shared sequence variants as a technical artifact. Some IMGT-functional V segments, including TRBV6-2 and TRBV6-3, could not be distinguished by the 87-base-pair reads and were therefore excluded. A further reported finding was that TCR beta sequences accurately predicted the HLA-A and HLA-B alleles for most subjects in the first cohort. Presence/absence analyses assumed roughly uniform sequencing depth across donors, an assumption that may not hold. HLA typing was unavailable for some donors at each locus, so association tests used only the typed subset. The only immune exposure information available for the cohort was CMV serostatus. Linkage disequilibrium might explain the correlated functional status among segregating V segments, but an unknown experimental factor could not be ruled out. According to a later analysis, TCR association rates differed among HLA loci, with DRB1 alleles showing the most associated TCRs and HLA-C alleles showing the fewest. In a later analysis, most CMV-associated TCR beta chains were found to appear HLA-restricted, with HLA associations seemingly driven largely by CMV exposure.

Preparation of the library involved the immunoSEQ multiplex PCR assay. For the multiplex PCR, a mixture combining 60 forward primers for TCR Vbeta segments and 13 reverse primers for TCR Jbeta segments was used. A multiplex PCR assay on genomic DNA amplified the CDR3 region of rearranged TCR beta genes. Amplified TCR beta libraries were sequenced as 87-base-pair reads on the Illumina HiSeq System. From the authors' description of their analysis: Across the roughly 600 repertoires, a later analysis counted approximately 83 million unique TCR beta chains, 9 million to 14 million of which were shared by at least two donors. A nearest-neighbor algorithm error-corrected the raw reads and collapsed the reads into unique sequences, merging closely related sequences to remove PCR and sequencing errors. CDR3 sequences were aligned to IMGT reference sequences to assign V, D and J gene segments. For a sequence to be retained, at least a six-nucleotide match to both a V gene segment and a J gene segment was required. Rearrangements were classified as productive when the CDR3 lacked stop codons and remained in frame with V and J, and all other rearrangements were classified as non-productive. Following IMGT convention, CDR3 was defined as the stretch from the second conserved V-encoded cysteine to the conserved J-encoded phenylalanine. The earlier analysis of about 590 of the donors excluded sequences that lacked an unambiguous match to a single V gene segment. An earlier analysis of fewer than 750 of the donors classified V segments as functional when productive rearrangements were above 56.7% and as segregating when the standard deviation between donors was above 5%. A statistical classification framework was built to diagnose cytomegalovirus status from the catalog of TCR beta chain sequences. A later analysis assigned V and J genes by comparing TCR nucleotide sequences with IMGT/GENE-DB human TR gene sequences. A later analysis assigned CDR3 sequences and most-parsimonious VDJ recombination scenarios with the TCRdist pipeline. A later analysis defined each TCR beta chain by its CDR3 amino acid sequence plus V-gene family, and excluded reads lacking a unique V-gene family. To address suspected cross-contamination and a sequencing artifact, a later analysis removed 592 highly shared, low-generation-probability nucleotide sequences. A later analysis calculated a clonal expansion index for each public chain from normalized within-repertoire ranks of inferred template counts. In a later analysis, generation probabilities were computed using a VDJ recombination model fitted to out-of-frame rearrangements, and the results were checked against IGoR. A later analysis scored TCR-TCR, TCR-HLA and TCR-CMV co-occurrence with hypergeometric tests, applying a repertoire-size bias correction to TCR pairs. In a later analysis, false discovery rates were estimated by permuting HLA or CMV assignments 20 times. In a later analysis, co-occurring TCRs were grouped using DBSCAN, and TCRdist sequence similarity was added for clustering within HLA-allele-positive subsets. Repertoires with fewer than 30,000 or more than 120,000 public chains, plus five repertoires with anomalous nucleotide sharing, were excluded from co-occurrence clustering. TCRdb holds this immuneACCESS table with in-frame rearrangements only. Some clones are missing; in checked studies, unresolved V genes explain under half, and the rest has no known cause. For V, J and clone size, that table is used; D and trimming come from the DNA. Within this sample are 150,000 to 200,000 clones, with approximately 80% of them counted one time only. Over 1.5% of the sample rests with the top ten.

Sequencing input: PBMCs. The chain is made from TRBV10-3 and TRBJ1-1; the D gene remains uncertain. The sequence was collected from a woman in her 30s in good health and CMV-seronegative. The CDR3 corresponds to CAISSNTEAFF. The DNA sequence is TGTGCCATCTCATCGAACACTGAAGCTTTCTTT.